A selection of T cell receptor beta chains follows, all from one sample in a study of OX40 agonist ivuxolimab in advanced cancers. The data were produced by immunoSEQ multiplex PCR, yet TCRdb's version contains in-frame clones alone and is incomplete. This sample has some 65,000 clones, with about nine tenths found just once. Material: CD4+ or CD8+ T cells sorted from blood, obtained in a trial of the OX40 agonist ivuxolimab. The receptors originated from an adult with an advanced solid tumor such as melanoma, head and neck, liver or kidney cancer. The CDR3 runs from the conserved cysteine through the conserved F or W. D genes are given only for firm matches. A row's size may be missing; if present it is once, few, many or a size class.

v_call: TRBV6-6; d_call: TRBD1; j_call: TRBJ2-5; clone_size: NA; cdr3_nt: TGTGCCAGCAGTCGACAGGGCTTTACACAAGAGACCCAGTACTTC; cdr3_aa: CASSRQGFTQETQYF
v_call: TRBV7-8; d_call: NA; j_call: TRBJ2-3; clone_size: NA; cdr3_nt: TGTGCCAGCAGCCGGTTGGCGGGAATAAGCACAGATACGCAGTATTTT; cdr3_aa: CASSRLAGISTDTQYF
v_call: TRBV10-3; d_call: NA; j_call: TRBJ2-1; clone_size: NA; cdr3_nt: TGTGCCATCAGGGGGGACGGATCCTTCGCCAATGAGCAGTTCTTC; cdr3_aa: CAIRGDGSFANEQFF
v_call: TRBV28; d_call: NA; j_call: TRBJ1-3; clone_size: NA; cdr3_nt: TGTGCCAGCAGGACAGTTACTGGAAACACCATATATTTT; cdr3_aa: CASRTVTGNTIYF
v_call: TRBV18; d_call: NA; j_call: TRBJ2-7; clone_size: NA; cdr3_nt: TGTGCCAGCTCACCAATGCAGGGCGGCGAGCAGTACTTC; cdr3_aa: CASSPMQGGEQYF
v_call: TRBV7-2; d_call: TRBD2; j_call: TRBJ2-7; clone_size: NA; cdr3_nt: TGTGCCAGCAGTCGACTAGCGGGGGGGTCAGGCGAGCAGTACTTC; cdr3_aa: CASSRLAGGSGEQYF
v_call: TRBV27; d_call: NA; j_call: TRBJ2-6; clone_size: once; cdr3_nt: TGTGCCAGCAGCCGACCGGGACCTGGGGCCAACGTCCTGACTTTC; cdr3_aa: CASSRPGPGANVLTF
v_call: TRBV19; d_call: TRBD2; j_call: TRBJ2-3; clone_size: NA; cdr3_nt: TGTGCCAGTAGACGGACGACTAGCGGGAGCACAGATACGCAGTATTTT; cdr3_aa: CASRRTTSGSTDTQYF
v_call: TRBV5-1; d_call: TRBD2; j_call: TRBJ2-5; clone_size: NA; cdr3_nt: TGCGCCAGCAGCTTTGCGGGAGGAGCAGAGACCCAGTACTTC; cdr3_aa: CASSFAGGAETQYF
v_call: TRBV7-2; d_call: NA; j_call: TRBJ1-1; clone_size: NA; cdr3_nt: TGTGCCAGCAGCTTCTCTAGGATTGAAGCTTTCTTT; cdr3_aa: CASSFSRIEAFF
v_call: TRBV7-2; d_call: TRBD1; j_call: TRBJ1-6; clone_size: NA; cdr3_nt: TGTGCCAGCAGTCTCGAGGACAGGGGGGATAATTCACCCCTCCACTTT; cdr3_aa: CASSLEDRGDNSPLHF
v_call: TRBV6-5; d_call: TRBD1; j_call: TRBJ2-5; clone_size: NA; cdr3_nt: TGTGCCAGCAGGTCGGACAGGGGGATTGGGACCCAGTACTTC; cdr3_aa: CASRSDRGIGTQYF
v_call: TRBV9; d_call: NA; j_call: TRBJ1-4; clone_size: few; cdr3_nt: TGTGCCAGCAGCGTGGCCCTGGGCCCCTCGCGGGAAAAACTGTTTTTT; cdr3_aa: CASSVALGPSREKLFF
v_call: TRBV29-1; d_call: TRBD1; j_call: TRBJ2-3; clone_size: NA; cdr3_nt: TGCAGCGCCTCCAGCGGACAGGGGGCAGATACGCAGTATTTT; cdr3_aa: CSASSGQGADTQYF
v_call: TRBV19; d_call: TRBD2; j_call: TRBJ2-5; clone_size: NA; cdr3_nt: TGTGCCAGTTCTAGCGGGCCCCTTGAAGAGACCCAGTACTTC; cdr3_aa: CASSSGPLEETQYF
v_call: TRBV10-3; d_call: NA; j_call: TRBJ1-3; clone_size: NA; cdr3_nt: TGTGCCATCAGGAGCTCTGGAAACACCATATATTTT; cdr3_aa: CAIRSSGNTIYF
v_call: TRBV11-2; d_call: NA; j_call: TRBJ2-5; clone_size: NA; cdr3_nt: TGTGCCACTGGGGCCAATCGCCAAGAGACCCAGTACTTC; cdr3_aa: CATGANRQETQYF
v_call: TRBV7-6; d_call: NA; j_call: TRBJ1-5; clone_size: NA; cdr3_nt: TGTGCCAGCATCCTACCTCAGGGGCTCAATCAGCCCCAGCATTTT; cdr3_aa: CASILPQGLNQPQHF